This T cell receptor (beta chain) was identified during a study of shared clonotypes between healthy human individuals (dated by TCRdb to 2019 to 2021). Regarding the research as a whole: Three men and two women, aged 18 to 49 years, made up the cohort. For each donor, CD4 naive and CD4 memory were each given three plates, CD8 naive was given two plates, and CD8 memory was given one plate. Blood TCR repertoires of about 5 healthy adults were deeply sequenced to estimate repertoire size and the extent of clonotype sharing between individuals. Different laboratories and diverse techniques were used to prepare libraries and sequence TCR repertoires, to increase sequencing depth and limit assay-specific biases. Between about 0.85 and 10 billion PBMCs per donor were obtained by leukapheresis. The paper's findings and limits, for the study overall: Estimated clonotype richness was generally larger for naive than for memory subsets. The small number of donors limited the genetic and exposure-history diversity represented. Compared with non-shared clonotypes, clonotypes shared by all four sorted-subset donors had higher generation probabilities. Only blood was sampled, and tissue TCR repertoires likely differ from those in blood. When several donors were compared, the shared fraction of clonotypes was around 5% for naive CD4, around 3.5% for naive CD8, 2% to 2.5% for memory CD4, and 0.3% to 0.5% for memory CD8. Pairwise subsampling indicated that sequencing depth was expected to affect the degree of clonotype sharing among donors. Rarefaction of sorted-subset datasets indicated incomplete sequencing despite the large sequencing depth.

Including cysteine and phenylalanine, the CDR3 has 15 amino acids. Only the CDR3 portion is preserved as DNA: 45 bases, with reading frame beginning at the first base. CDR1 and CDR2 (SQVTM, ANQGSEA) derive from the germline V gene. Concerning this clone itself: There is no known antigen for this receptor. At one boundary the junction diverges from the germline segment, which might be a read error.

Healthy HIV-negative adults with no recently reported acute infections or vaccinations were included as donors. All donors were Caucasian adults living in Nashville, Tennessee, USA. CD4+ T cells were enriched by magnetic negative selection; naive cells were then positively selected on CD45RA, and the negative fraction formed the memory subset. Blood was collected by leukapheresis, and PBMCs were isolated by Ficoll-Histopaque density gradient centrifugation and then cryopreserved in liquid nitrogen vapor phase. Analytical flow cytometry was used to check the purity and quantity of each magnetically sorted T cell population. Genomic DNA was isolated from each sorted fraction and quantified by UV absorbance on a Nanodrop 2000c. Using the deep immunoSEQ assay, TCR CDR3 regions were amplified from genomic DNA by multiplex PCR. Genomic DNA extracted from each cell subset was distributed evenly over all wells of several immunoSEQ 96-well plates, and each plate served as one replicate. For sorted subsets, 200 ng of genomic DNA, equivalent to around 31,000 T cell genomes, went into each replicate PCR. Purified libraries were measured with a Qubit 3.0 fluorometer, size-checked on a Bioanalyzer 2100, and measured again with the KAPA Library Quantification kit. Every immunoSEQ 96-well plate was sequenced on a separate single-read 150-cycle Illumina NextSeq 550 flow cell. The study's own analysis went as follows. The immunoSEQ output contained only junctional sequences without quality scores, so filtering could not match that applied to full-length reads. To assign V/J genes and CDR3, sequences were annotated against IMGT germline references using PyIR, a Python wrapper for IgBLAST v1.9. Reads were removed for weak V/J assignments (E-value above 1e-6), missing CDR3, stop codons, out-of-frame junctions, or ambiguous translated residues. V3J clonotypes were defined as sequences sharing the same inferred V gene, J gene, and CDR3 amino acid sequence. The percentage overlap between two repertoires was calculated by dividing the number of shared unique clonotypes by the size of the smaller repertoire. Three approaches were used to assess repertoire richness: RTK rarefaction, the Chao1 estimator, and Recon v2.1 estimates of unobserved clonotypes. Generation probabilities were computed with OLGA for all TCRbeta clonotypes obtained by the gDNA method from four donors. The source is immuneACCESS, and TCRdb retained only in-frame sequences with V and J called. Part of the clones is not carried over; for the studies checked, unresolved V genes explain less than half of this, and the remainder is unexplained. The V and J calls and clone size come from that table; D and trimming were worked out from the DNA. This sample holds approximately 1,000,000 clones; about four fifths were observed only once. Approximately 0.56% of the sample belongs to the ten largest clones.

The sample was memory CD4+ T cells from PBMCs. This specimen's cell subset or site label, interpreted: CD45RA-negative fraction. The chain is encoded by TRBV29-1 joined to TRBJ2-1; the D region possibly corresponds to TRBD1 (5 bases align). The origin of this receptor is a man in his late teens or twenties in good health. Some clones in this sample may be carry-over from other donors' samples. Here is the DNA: TGCAGCGTTGAAGGGACAAAGGAGCTTTACAGTGAGCAGTTCTTC. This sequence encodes CSVEGTKELYSEQFF.